A selection of T cell receptor beta chains follows, all from one sample in a study of T-cell memory formation after mild COVID-19. TCRdb redid the calling of the 5' RACE reads with MiXCR, one entry per CDR3 protein. The table includes under 300,000 distinct CDR3 sequences, about 17% detected once. The sequencing input was PBMCs or a T cell subset sorted from them (not recorded which). The source of these receptors is a man aged 18 to 30 who had mild COVID-19 (a few samples of this study predate the infection). Cell type and time point are not known. The CDR3 runs from the conserved cysteine through the conserved F or W. The D gene is left open where the match is weak. Clone size appears in some rows only: once, few, many, or a class for an expanded clone.

v_call	clone_size	d_call	j_call	cdr3_aa	cdr3_nt
TRBV9	.	.	TRBJ1-1	CASSVDGDGPSAFF	TGTGCCAGCAGCGTAGATGGGGACGGCCCTTCAGCTTTCTTT
TRBV5-1	.	.	TRBJ2-3	CASRRTPRGTADTQYF	TGCGCCAGCAGACGAACCCCCAGGGGAACGGCAGATACGCAGTATTTT
TRBV25-1	.	TRBD1	TRBJ1-5	CASSPGGRGNQPQHF	TGTGCCAGCAGTCCAGGGGGCCGGGGCAATCAGCCCCAGCATTTT
TRBV5-1	.	TRBD1	TRBJ1-6	CASSPETGGNSPLHF	TGCGCCAGCAGTCCTGAGACAGGGGGAAATTCACCCCTCCACTTT
TRBV2	.	.	TRBJ2-2	CASSEAEASGELFF	TGTGCCAGCAGTGAAGCCGAGGCTTCCGGGGAGCTGTTTTTT
TRBV18	few	TRBD2	TRBJ2-6	CASSTGGAGANVLTF	TGTGCCAGCTCAACGGGGGGAGCCGGGGCCAACGTCCTGACTTTC
TRBV7-3	.	TRBD1	TRBJ2-3	CASGTGDTDTQYF	TGTGCCAGCGGCACAGGGGACACAGATACGCAGTATTTT
TRBV10-3	.	.	TRBJ2-2	CAISDGQATGELFF	TGTGCCATCAGCGATGGACAAGCCACCGGGGAGCTGTTTTTT
TRBV5-1	.	TRBD2	TRBJ2-3	CASSFVPGGPRADTQYF	TGCGCCAGCAGCTTTGTTCCGGGGGGGCCCCGAGCAGATACGCAGTATTTT
TRBV12-3/TRBV12-4	.	.	TRBJ1-2	CASSLTAEGGYTF	TGTGCCAGCAGTTTAACAGCAGAAGGTGGCTACACCTTC
TRBV18	few	TRBD1	TRBJ2-1	CASSTGVGAEQFF	TGTGCCAGCTCGACAGGGGTAGGGGCTGAGCAGTTCTTC
TRBV28	.	.	TRBJ1-2	CASSVQGNGYTF	TGTGCCAGCAGTGTCCAGGGGAATGGCTACACCTTC
TRBV3-1	.	TRBD2	TRBJ2-1	CASSQGAGGGDEQFF	TGTGCCAGCAGCCAAGGAGCGGGGGGAGGAGATGAGCAGTTCTTC
TRBV5-1	many	.	TRBJ2-7	CASTENGEVNEQYF	TGCGCCAGCACAGAGAATGGGGAGGTCAACGAGCAGTACTTC
TRBV7-9	few	.	TRBJ1-3	CASGLPGGNTIYF	TGTGCCAGCGGCCTCCCCGGCGGAAACACCATATATTTT
TRBV7-2	.	.	TRBJ2-5	CASSLNGQKTQYF	TGTGCCAGCAGCCTGAACGGGCAAAAGACCCAGTACTTC
TRBV2	.	.	TRBJ1-3	CASSESGGSGNTIYF	TGTGCCAGCAGTGAATCGGGGGGCTCTGGAAACACCATATATTTT
TRBV5-1	many	.	TRBJ1-1	CASSVGQPLNTEAFF	TGCGCCAGCAGTGTCGGACAGCCCCTGAACACTGAAGCTTTCTTT
TRBV5-1	.	.	TRBJ2-5	CASSFTGGPPAQETQYF	TGCGCCAGCAGCTTTACGGGGGGCCCTCCCGCCCAAGAGACCCAGTACTTC
TRBV6-1	few	TRBD1	TRBJ1-2	CASSEILTRQGGSYTF	TGTGCCAGCAGTGAGATCCTAACCCGACAGGGAGGGAGCTACACCTTC
TRBV5-1	.	.	TRBJ2-1	CASSLTTGTTIPLF	TGCGCCAGCAGCCTGACCACAGGGACCACCATCCCCCTCTTC
TRBV3-1	few	.	TRBJ2-3	CASSQEGLASATQYF	TGTGCCAGCAGCCAAGAGGGGCTGGCTAGCGCTACGCAGTATTTT